The sequence of this T cell receptor beta chain was determined in a study of T cells in women clearing cervical HPV infection (dated by TCRdb to the late 2010s). The study in broad terms: The cases were some 26 women with histologically confirmed HPV16-related CIN3 or worse, and 2 of those women had invasive cancers. The 20 to 25 controls were women who cleared a single incident HPV16 infection within 12 months without developing precancer or cancer. Blood from cases was collected at the visit at which the lesion was first identified, whereas blood from controls was collected once infection was no longer detected. For cases, the median interval between lesion detection and blood sampling was about 160 days, with an interquartile range of about 80 to 210 days. HLA typing was available for only a few women, so HLA type could not be excluded as a confounder. An exploratory proof-of-principle case-control study, nested within the Guanacaste HPV Natural History Study in Costa Rica, was conducted to compare TCR repertoires across cervical HPV16 outcomes. Cases and controls were matched on year of sample collection and on age within five years. Cases had a median age of about 35 years and controls had a median age of about 37, with no significant differences in baseline characteristics. The parent cohort enrolled about 10,000 women aged 18 or older in Guanacaste, Costa Rica, during about 1993 to 1995 and followed them for approximately seven years. As quality controls, five blinded duplicates were added to each group, bringing the total to approximately 60 samples made up of 50 or so participants and 10 or so replicates.

The paper's findings and limits, for the study overall: Lower TRBV6-7 relative abundance was observed in cases than in controls (roughly 0.12% versus 0.15%; Bonferroni P = 0.0008). Significantly higher TCR repertoire richness was observed in CIN3+ cases than in controls across sequencing depths, whereas no difference in evenness was found. T-cell numbers per sample were unknown, so richness differences could reflect varying T-cell content rather than repertoire biology. Random forest classifiers that combined richness and V gene abundances separated cases from controls with an estimated AUC of less than 0.85. The cross-sectional design could not show whether the associations came before the infection or were a result of it, and neither effector/memory subsets nor HPV-specific T cells were isolated.

Using the immunoSEQ assay, multiplex PCR amplified TCR beta CDR3 regions from an average of approximately 1,200 ng of genomic DNA per sample. To correct primer bias, the assay used a complete synthetic TCR repertoire to set an amplification baseline. The amplicons were sequenced using the Illumina platform. The published analysis was carried out like this. Sequences were error-corrected by clustering with frequency ratios and a modified nearest-neighbor algorithm, then analyzed in the immunoSEQ Analyzer with IMGT gene definitions. TCR richness and evenness were averaged over 20 rarefaction repeats at each rarefaction depth, excluding samples with fewer sequences than the depth. Wilcoxon rank sum tests with FDR correction were used to compare V, D and J gene relative abundances between the groups. Blinded duplicates gave an intraclass correlation of about 96% for TCR richness and an average of roughly 76% across over 55 gene segments. TCRdb limited this immuneACCESS table to in-frame rearrangements with V and J called. A share of clones is missing; checked studies link under half to unresolved V genes, and the rest is unexplained. Clonal size and the V and J genes are those of that table, whereas D and trimming came from the DNA. The sample table holds under 50,000 clones. The ten top clones hold just under 6.5% of the sample.

Every participant had a single incident cervical HPV16 infection, and prevalent HPV16 infections were excluded. Cervical HPV DNA was detected with MY09/MY11 PCR, and genotyping was done by dot-blot hybridization. Less than 19 mL of heparinized blood was centrifuged, after which the buffy coat was aliquoted, frozen at -30 degrees C, and then stored at -80 degrees C. Genomic DNA was extracted from buffy coat specimens using QIAGEN kits. Trimming removed 3 bases from V and 8 bases from J, leaving 24 bases between the germline ends. Its CDR3 holds 17 amino acids, cysteine through phenylalanine. Of the CDR3's DNA, 42 bases were read; they are in frame from base 1. CDR1 and CDR2, looked up from the germline V gene, are SGHRS and YFSETQ. With regard to this clone: Its binding antigen is unknown. The CDR3 end lies 3 residues beyond the end of the read and is filled in from the germline J gene.

This TCR was sampled from a woman between 18 and 75 years old with a cervical HPV16 infection that either progressed to CIN3+ or cleared (not recorded which). The sequence joins TRBV5-1 to TRBJ2-1, and TRBD2 may be the D gene, going by 6 matching bases. The material sequenced was blood buffy coat. The encoded CDR3 is CASSSTEGSGSWYEQFF. Partial CDR3 DNA: TGCGCCAGCAGCTCTACCGAAGGTAGCGGAAGTTGGTATGAG.